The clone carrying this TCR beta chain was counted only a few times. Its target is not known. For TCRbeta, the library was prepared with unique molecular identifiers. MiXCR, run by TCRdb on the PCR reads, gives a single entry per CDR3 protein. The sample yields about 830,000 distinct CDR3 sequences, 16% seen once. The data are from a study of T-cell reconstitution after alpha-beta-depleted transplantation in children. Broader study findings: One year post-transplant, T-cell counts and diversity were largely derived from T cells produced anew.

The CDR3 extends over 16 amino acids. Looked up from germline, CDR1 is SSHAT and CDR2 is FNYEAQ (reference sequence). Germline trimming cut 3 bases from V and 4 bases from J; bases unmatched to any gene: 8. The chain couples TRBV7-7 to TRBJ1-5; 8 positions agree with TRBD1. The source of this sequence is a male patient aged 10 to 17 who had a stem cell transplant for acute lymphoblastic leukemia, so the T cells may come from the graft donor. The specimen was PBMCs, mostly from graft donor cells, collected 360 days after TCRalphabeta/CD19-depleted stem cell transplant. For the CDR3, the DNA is TGTGCCAGCAGCTTTGTCTCGGGACAGGCAAATCAGCCCCAGCATTTT. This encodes CASSFVSGQANQPQHF.